This T cell receptor (beta chain) was sequenced for a study of PD-1 blockade in classical Hodgkin lymphoma. The CDR3 runs to 14 residues. Germline values: CDR1 LNHDA, CDR2 SQIVND (reference sequence). Trimming removed 7 bases from V and 7 bases from J, with 17 bases in between. In the case of this clone: Its antigen is not identified.

Only in-frame clones appear in the TCRdb table, and some are missing; sequencing was by immunoSEQ multiplex PCR. Counted here are 45,000 or so clones, approximately 90% occurring once; the ten biggest clones make up approximately 4.9%. Time point defined: newly diagnosed, previously untreated cHL patient sample. Untreated, newly diagnosed classical Hodgkin lymphoma PBMCs were used for comparison. Regarding the study as a whole: Newly diagnosed patients had baseline TCR diversity that was reportedly lower than that of healthy donors. Possibly reflecting disease activity or prior therapy, repertoire differences have causes that remain undefined.

The chain has TRBV19 and TRBJ2-1; D is perhaps TRBD2 (6 bases). The TCR originated in a human donor with classical Hodgkin lymphoma. The sequenced sample was peripheral blood mononuclear cells (PBMCs). The CDR3 DNA sequence: TGTGCCAGTATAGGAGGGCTTATGAGGAATGAGCAGTTCTTC. Protein: CASIGGLMRNEQFF. The full variable domain, rest sourced from reference TRBV19 and TRBJ2-1, is DGGITQSPKYLFRKEGQNVTLSCEQNLNHDAMYWYRQDPGQGLRLIYYSQIVNDFQKGDIAEGYSVSREKKESFPLTVTSAQKNPTAFYLCASIGGLMRNEQFFGPGTRLTVL.